The subject of this entry is one TCR beta chain. The entry originates in a study of T cell responses to AZD1222 COVID-19 vaccine. The method was immunoSEQ multiplex PCR; TCRdb's version includes in-frame clones alone and lacks a portion of them. The repertoire holds fewer than 150,000 clones, with roughly 87% as singletons. The germline CDR1 and CDR2 sequences are SGDLS and YYNGEE. The CDR3 has 15 residues. V lost 4 bases and J lost 0, with 13 bases in between. Sequences were derived from peripheral blood, sampled on day 0 of AZD1222 vaccination. This clonotype was sampled from an adult in good health. The gene calls are TRBV9 and TRBJ1-1; D is uncertain. The CDR3, as DNA: TGTGCCAGCAGCCCTCTCGGCAGCATGAACACTGAAGCTTTCTTT. Amino acid sequence: CASSPLGSMNTEAFF.